A selection of T cell receptor beta chains follows, all from one sample in a study of T cell repertoires in cytomegalovirus infection. TCRdb itself ran the reads through MiXCR, one entry per CDR3 protein. The sample shows some 500,000 distinct CDR3 sequences, roughly 43% of them seen only once. What these receptors recognize is not known. Here the sequenced sample was cultured PBMCs, taken from culture after CMV antigen stimulation. The receptors were sampled from a human donor in good health (CMV status not recorded). Some clones in this sample may be carry-over from other donors' samples. Both conserved end residues are part of each CDR3. The D gene is left open where the match is weak. Some rows mark clone size as missing; the rest say once, few, many or name a class of expanded clone.

V	D	J	size	DNA	CDR3
TRBV29-1	-	TRBJ2-3	-	TGCAGCGTTGAGAGTTATACGCAGTATTTT	CSVESYTQYF
TRBV6-1	-	TRBJ2-7	-	TGTGCCAGCAGTGCAAGCGGGCCATGGGTGAACGAGCAGTACTTC	CASSASGPWVNEQYF
TRBV7-2	TRBD1	TRBJ1-5	-	TGTGCCAGCAGCTCAGACAGGGGTCAGCCCCAGCATTTT	CASSSDRGQPQHF
TRBV19	-	TRBJ2-7	-	TGTGCCAGTACCACCGACATCTACGACCACGAGCAGTACTTC	CASTTDIYDHEQYF
TRBV28	-	TRBJ1-3	-	TGTGCCAGCACCTCCACGGGGGCTGGAAACACCATATATTTT	CASTSTGAGNTIYF
TRBV12-5	TRBD1	TRBJ1-3	-	TGTGCTAGTGGTCAGGGGGGATATGGAAACACCATATATTTT	CASGQGGYGNTIYF
TRBV2	-	TRBJ2-5	-	TGTGCCAGCAGTGAAGCTCGTCAAGGGACCCAGTACTTC	CASSEARQGTQYF
TRBV7-9	-	TRBJ1-6	few	TGTGCCAGCAGCTTAGACGGTGGGCAGGGGAGGTACAATTCACCCCTCCACTTT	CASSLDGGQGRYNSPLHF
TRBV7-3	-	TRBJ1-2	once	TGTGCCAGCTTGCTTGGGGGGCGAGATGGCTACACCTTC	CASLLGGRDGYTF
TRBV20-1	-	TRBJ2-7	-	TGCAGTGCTAGGACAGCCCAAAATACCTACGAGCAGTACTTC	CSARTAQNTYEQYF
TRBV5-1	TRBD1	TRBJ2-7	once	TGCGCCAGCAGCTTTGGGAACACAGGGGTCGAGCAGTACTTC	CASSFGNTGVEQYF
TRBV11-3	-	TRBJ2-7	-	TGTGCCAGCAGCTTAGACGGCTACGGGGACGAGCAGTACTTC	CASSLDGYGDEQYF
TRBV11-2	TRBD1	TRBJ2-1	-	TGTGCCAGCAGCTTAGAGAGGGCGACAGGGGGGTTCTTC	CASSLERATGGFF
TRBV19	-	TRBJ2-3	-	TGTGCCAGTAAAGGCAGGCAGACAGATACGCAGTATTTT	CASKGRQTDTQYF
TRBV20-1	-	TRBJ2-7	-	TGCAGTGCTAGAGCACCAGCAGGGGTGCAGTACTTC	CSARAPAGVQYF
TRBV20-1	-	TRBJ2-1	-	TGCAGTGCTCTGGTTTCGGTTAATACTGAGCAGTTCTTC	CSALVSVNTEQFF
TRBV7-2	TRBD2	TRBJ2-3	-	TGTGCCAGCAGCTCACTCCCTAGCGGGGCCAGCACAGATACGCAGTATTTT	CASSSLPSGASTDTQYF
TRBV27	TRBD1	TRBJ2-1	-	TGTGCCAGCAGGCGGACAGGCGTCCATGAGCAGTTCTTC	CASRRTGVHEQFF
TRBV6-5	-	TRBJ2-7	-	TGTGCCACCCGGGTGGGAATAACCTACGAGCAGTACTTC	CATRVGITYEQYF
TRBV6-1	-	TRBJ1-2	few	TGTGCCAGCAGCTCCACAGACTATGGCTACACCTTC	CASSSTDYGYTF
TRBV11-2	TRBD2	TRBJ2-7	-	TGTGCCAGCAGTCCCTTAGGGGGACTAGCGGCCTACGAGCAGTACTTC	CASSPLGGLAAYEQYF
TRBV7-2	-	TRBJ2-1	-	TGTGCCAGCAGCTATCCGGGACGCAAGGAGGAGCAGTTCTTC	CASSYPGRKEEQFF
TRBV7-8	-	TRBJ1-5	-	TGTGCCAGCGAATATAGCAATCAGCCCCAGCATTTT	CASEYSNQPQHF
TRBV4-2	TRBD2	TRBJ2-1	-	TGTGCCAGCAGCCAGATAAGCGGGAGTAATGAGCAGTTCTTC	CASSQISGSNEQFF
TRBV7-2	-	TRBJ1-2	few	TGTGCCAGCAGCTTAGGTGGGTCGGCCAGGGAAGGCTACACCTTC	CASSLGGSAREGYTF
TRBV2	TRBD2	TRBJ2-3	-	TGTGCCAGACGGACTAGCGACACAGATACGCAGTATTTT	CARRTSDTDTQYF
TRBV30	-	TRBJ1-1	-	TGTGCCTGGAGTGTGGGTAGTGGGACTGAAGCTTTCTTT	CAWSVGSGTEAFF
TRBV18	TRBD2	TRBJ2-7	-	TGTGCCAGCTCACCAGCGGGGGGCCCGGGAAGCGAGCAGTACTTC	CASSPAGGPGSEQYF
TRBV7-2	-	TRBJ2-1	many	TGTGCCAGCAGTTTAGTGGGTGGGTCCTACAATGAGCAGTTCTTC	CASSLVGGSYNEQFF
TRBV7-2	-	TRBJ1-6	many	TGTGCCAGCAGCTTATTTTATGGGGGGAATTCACCCCTCCACTTT	CASSLFYGGNSPLHF
TRBV20-1	TRBD1	TRBJ2-3	-	TGCAGTGCTAGGGGACAGGGGCCAGATACGCAGTATTTT	CSARGQGPDTQYF
TRBV7-2	-	TRBJ1-1	-	TGTGCCAGCACCCCATCGAGTTCGGTAGGGACTGAAGCTTTCTTT	CASTPSSSVGTEAFF
TRBV19	-	TRBJ1-2	few	TGTGCCAGTAGTATGTCCCCTACTGCTGGCTACACCTTC	CASSMSPTAGYTF
TRBV9	TRBD2	TRBJ2-3	-	TGTGCCAGCAGCGTAGAGGGGACTAGCGTGACAGATACGCAGTATTTT	CASSVEGTSVTDTQYF
TRBV28	-	TRBJ1-4	-	TGTGCCAGCAGTCCCGGAGGCCGGGCTAATGAAAAACTGTTTTTT	CASSPGGRANEKLFF
TRBV5-4	-	TRBJ2-3	few	TGTGCCACCCAGGACGTGCTCGATACGCAGTATTTT	CATQDVLDTQYF
TRBV27	TRBD1	TRBJ2-3	-	TGTGCCAGCAGTCTACCGACAGGGGATACGCAGTATTTT	CASSLPTGDTQYF